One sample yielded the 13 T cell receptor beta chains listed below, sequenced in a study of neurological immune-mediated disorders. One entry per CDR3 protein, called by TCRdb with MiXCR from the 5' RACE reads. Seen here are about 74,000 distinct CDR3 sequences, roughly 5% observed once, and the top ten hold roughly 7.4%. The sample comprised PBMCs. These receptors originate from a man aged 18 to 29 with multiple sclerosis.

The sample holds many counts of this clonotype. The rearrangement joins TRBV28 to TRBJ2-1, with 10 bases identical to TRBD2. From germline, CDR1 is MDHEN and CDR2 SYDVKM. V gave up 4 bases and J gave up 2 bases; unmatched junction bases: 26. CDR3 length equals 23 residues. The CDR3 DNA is TGTGCCAGCAGTTATCCCTACAGAACGGCCGGGACTAGCGTATTTCTTCCCTACAATGAGCAGTTCTTC. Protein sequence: CASSYPYRTAGTSVFLPYNEQFF.

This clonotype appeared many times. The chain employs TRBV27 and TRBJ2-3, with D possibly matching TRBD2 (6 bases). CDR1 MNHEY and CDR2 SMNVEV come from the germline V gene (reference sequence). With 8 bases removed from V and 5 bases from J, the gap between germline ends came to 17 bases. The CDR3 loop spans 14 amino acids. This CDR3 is CASRGRPQLDTQYF. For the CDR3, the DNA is TGTGCCAGCCGGGGGAGACCCCAACTAGATACGCAGTATTTT.

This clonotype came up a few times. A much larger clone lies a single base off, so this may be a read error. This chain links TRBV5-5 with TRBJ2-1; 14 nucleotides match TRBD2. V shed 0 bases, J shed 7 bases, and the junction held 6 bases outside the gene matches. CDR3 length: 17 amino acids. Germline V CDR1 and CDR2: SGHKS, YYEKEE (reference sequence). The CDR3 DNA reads TGTGCCAGCAGCTTGGGACTAGCGGGGGGGACGGGAAATGAGCAGTTCTTC. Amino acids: CASSLGLAGGTGNEQFF.

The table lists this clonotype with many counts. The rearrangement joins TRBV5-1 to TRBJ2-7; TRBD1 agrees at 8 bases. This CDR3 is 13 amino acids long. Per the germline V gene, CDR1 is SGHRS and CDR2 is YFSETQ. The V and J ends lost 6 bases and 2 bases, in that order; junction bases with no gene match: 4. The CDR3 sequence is CASKVQGAYEQYF. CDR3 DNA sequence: TGCGCCAGCAAGGTACAGGGGGCCTACGAGCAGTACTTC.

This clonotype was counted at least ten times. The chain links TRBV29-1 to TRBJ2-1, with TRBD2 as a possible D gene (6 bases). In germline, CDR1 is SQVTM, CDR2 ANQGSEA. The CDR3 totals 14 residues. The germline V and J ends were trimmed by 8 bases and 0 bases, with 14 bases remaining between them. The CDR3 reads CSLRGSGSYNEQFF. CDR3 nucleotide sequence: TGCAGCTTAAGGGGTAGCGGCTCCTACAATGAGCAGTTCTTC.

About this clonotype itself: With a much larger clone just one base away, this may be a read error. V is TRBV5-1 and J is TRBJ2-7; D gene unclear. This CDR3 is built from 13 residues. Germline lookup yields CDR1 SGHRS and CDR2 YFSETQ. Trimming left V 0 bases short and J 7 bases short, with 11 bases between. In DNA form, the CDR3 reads TGCGCCAGCAGCTTGGTGGGGTACGAAGAGCAGTACTTC. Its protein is CASSLVGYEEQYF.

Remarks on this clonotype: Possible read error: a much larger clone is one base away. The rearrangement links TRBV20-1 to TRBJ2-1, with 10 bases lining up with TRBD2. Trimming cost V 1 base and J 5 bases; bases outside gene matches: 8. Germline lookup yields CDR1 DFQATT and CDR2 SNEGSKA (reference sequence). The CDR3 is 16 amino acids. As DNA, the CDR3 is TGCAGTGCTAGAGGAAGCGGGAGGGGTGGCAACAATGAGCAGTTCTTC. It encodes CSARGSGRGGNNEQFF.

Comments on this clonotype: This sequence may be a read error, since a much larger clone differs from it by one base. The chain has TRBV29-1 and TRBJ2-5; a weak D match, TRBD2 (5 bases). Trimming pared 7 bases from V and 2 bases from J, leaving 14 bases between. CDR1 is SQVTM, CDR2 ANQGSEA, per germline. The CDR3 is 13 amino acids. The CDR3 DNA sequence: TGCAGCGCCACAGAGCGGAGACAAGAGACCCAGTACTTC. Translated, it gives CSATERRQETQYF.

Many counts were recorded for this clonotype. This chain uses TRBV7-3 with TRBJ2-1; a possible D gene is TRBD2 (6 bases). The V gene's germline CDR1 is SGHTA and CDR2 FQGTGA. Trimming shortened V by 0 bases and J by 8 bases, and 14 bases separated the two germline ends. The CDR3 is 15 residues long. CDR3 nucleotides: TGTGCCAGCAGCTTAACCGGGGACTCAGCTTATGAGCAGTTCTTC. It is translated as CASSLTGDSAYEQFF. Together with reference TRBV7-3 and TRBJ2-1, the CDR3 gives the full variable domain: GAGVSQTPSNKVTEKGKYVELRCDPISGHTALYWYRQSLGQGPEFLIYFQGTGAADDSGLPNDRFFAVRPEGSVSTLKIQRTERGDSAVYLCASSLTGDSAYEQFFGPGTRLTVL.

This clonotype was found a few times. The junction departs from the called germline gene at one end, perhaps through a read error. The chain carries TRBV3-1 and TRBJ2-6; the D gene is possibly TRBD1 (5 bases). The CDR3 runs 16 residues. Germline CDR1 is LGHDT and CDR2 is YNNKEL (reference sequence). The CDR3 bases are TGTGCCAGCAGCCTCTACGCTATCTCTGGGGCCAAAGTCCTGACTTTC. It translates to CASSLYAISGAKVLTF.

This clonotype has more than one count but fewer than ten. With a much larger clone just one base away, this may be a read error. The chain's CDR3 is CSARGMYEQYF. CDR3 DNA sequence: TGCAGTGCTAGAGGGATGTACGAGCAGTACTTC. The chain uses TRBV20-1 and TRBJ2-7, with D unclear. Trimming left V 1 base short and J 4 bases short, with 5 bases between. Germline V gene lookup returns CDR1 DFQATT and CDR2 SNEGSKA (reference sequence). This CDR3 comprises 11 residues.

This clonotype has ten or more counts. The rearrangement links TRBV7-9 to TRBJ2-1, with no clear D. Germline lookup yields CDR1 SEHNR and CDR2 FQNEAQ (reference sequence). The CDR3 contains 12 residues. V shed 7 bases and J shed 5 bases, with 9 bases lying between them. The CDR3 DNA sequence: TGTGCCAGCAACCCCGACCACAATGAGCAGTTCTTC. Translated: CASNPDHNEQFF.

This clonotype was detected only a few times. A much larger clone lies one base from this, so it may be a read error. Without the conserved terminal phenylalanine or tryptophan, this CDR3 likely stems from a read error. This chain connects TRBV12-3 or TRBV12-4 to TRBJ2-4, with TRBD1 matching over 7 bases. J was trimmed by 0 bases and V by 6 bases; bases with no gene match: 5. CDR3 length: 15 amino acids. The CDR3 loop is CASSRDSIAKNIQYC. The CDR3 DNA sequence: TGTGCCAGCAGCCGGGACAGCATAGCCAAAAACATTCAGTACTGC.